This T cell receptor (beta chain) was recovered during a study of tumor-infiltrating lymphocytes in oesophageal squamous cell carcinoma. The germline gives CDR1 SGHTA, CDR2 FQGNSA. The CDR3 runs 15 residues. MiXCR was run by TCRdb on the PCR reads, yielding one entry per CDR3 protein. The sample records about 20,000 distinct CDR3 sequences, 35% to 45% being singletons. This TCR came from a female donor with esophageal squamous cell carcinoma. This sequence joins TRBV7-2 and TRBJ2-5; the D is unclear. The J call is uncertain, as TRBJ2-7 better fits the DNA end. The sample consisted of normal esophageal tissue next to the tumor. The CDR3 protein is CASSLALGPPYEQYF. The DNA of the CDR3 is TGTGCCAGCAGCTTGGCATTGGGCCCTCCCTACGAGCAGTACTTC.